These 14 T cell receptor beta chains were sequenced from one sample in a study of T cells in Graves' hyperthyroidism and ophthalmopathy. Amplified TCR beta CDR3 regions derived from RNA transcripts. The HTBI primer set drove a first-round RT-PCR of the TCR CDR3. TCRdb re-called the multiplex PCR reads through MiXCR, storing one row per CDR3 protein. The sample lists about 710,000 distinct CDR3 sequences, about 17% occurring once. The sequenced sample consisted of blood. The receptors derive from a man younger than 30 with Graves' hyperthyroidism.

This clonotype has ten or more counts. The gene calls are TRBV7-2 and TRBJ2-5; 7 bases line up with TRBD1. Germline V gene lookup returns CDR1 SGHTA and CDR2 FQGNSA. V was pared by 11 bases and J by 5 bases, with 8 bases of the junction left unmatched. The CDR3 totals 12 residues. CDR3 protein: CAGGQSYETQYF. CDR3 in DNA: TGTGCCGGGGGACAGTCTTATGAGACCCAGTACTTC.

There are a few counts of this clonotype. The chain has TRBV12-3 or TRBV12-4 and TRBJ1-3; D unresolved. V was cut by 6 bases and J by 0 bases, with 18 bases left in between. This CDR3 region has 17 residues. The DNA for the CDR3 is TGTGCCAGCAGGCGGCAAGTAGGACGGAGCTCTGGAAACACCATATATTTT. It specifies CASRRQVGRSSGNTIYF.

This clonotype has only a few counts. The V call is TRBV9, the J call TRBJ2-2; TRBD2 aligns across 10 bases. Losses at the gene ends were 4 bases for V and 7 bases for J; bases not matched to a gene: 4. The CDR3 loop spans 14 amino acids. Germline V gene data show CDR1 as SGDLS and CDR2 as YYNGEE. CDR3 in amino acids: CASSTGLANGELFF. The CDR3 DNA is TGTGCCAGCAGCACGGGACTAGCGAACGGGGAGCTGTTTTTT.

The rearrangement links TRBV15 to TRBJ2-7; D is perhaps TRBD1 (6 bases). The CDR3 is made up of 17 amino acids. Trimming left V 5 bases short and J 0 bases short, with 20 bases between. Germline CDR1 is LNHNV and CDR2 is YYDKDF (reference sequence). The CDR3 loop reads CATSGGFLGESSYEQYF. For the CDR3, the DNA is TGTGCCACCAGCGGGGGCTTTTTGGGGGAAAGCTCCTACGAGCAGTACTTC.

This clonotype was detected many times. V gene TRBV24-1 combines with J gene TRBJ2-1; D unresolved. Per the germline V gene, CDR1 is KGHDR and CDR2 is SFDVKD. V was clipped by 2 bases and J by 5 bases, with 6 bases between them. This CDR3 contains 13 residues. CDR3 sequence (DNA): TGTGCCACCAGTGATTCCCCCAACAATGAGCAGTTCTTC. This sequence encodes CATSDSPNNEQFF.

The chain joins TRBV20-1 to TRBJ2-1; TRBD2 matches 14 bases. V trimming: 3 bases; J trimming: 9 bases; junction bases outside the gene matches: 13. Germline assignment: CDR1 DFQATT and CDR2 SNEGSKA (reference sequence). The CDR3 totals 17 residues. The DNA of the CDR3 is TGCAGTGCTAGGTTCCACGAGACTAGCGGGAGGGGGGGTGAGCAGTTCTTC. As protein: CSARFHETSGRGGEQFF.

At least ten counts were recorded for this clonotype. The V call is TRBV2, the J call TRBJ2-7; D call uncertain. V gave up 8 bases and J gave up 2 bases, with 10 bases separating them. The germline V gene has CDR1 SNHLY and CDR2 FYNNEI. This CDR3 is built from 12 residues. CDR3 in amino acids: CASRSPAYEQYF. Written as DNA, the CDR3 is TGTGCCAGCCGAAGTCCCGCCTACGAGCAGTACTTC. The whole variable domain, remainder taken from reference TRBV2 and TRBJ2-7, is EPEVTQTPSHQVTQMGQEVILRCVPISNHLYFYWYRQILGQKVEFLVSFYNNEISEKSEIFDDQFSVERPDGSNFTLKIRSTKLEDSAMYFCASRSPAYEQYFGPGTRLTVT.

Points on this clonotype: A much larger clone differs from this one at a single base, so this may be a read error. The CDR3 region is CSSRDPRTSAYEQYF. The CDR3 nucleotides read TGCAGTTCTAGAGATCCCCGGACTAGCGCCTACGAGCAGTACTTC. The gene calls are TRBV20-1 and TRBJ2-7, with 9 positions matching TRBD2. CDR1 and CDR2 from the germline V gene are DFQATT and SNEGSKA (reference sequence). The CDR3 is made up of 15 amino acids.

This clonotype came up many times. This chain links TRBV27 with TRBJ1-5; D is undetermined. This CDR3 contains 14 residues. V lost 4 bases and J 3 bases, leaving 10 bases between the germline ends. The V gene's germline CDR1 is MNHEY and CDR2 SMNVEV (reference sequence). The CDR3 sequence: CASSSPGNNQPQHF. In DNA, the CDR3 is TGTGCCAGCAGTTCGCCGGGAAACAATCAGCCCCAGCATTTT.

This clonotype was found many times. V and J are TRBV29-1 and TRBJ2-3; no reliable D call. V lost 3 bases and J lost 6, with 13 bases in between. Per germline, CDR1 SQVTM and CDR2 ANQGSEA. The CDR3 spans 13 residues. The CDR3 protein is CSVESQPRDTQYF. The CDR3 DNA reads TGCAGCGTTGAGAGTCAGCCCCGGGATACGCAGTATTTT.

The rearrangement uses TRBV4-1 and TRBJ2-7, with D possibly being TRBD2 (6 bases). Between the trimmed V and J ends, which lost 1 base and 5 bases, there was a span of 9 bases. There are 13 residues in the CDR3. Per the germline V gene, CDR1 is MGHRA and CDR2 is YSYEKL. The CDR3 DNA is TGCGCCAGCAGCCAAGGGGGGGACCACGAGCAGTACTTC. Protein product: CASSQGGDHEQYF.

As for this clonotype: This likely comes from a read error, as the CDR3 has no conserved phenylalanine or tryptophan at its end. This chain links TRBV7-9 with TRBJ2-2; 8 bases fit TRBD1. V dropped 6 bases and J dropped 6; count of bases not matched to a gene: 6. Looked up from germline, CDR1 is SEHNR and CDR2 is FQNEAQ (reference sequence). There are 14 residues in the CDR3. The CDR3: CASRNQGASGELFL. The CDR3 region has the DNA TGTGCCAGCAGAAACCAGGGGGCGTCCGGGGAGCTGTTTCTT.

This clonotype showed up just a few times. CDR3 sequence: CASSLRQGRSSGANVLTF. CDR3 sequence (DNA): TGTGCCAGCAGCTTAAGGCAGGGACGGAGCTCTGGGGCCAACGTCCTGACTTTC. The V gene is TRBV7-8, the J gene TRBJ2-6; D might be TRBD1 or TRBD2, each matching 5 bases. This CDR3 is built from 18 residues. Germline V gene lookup returns CDR1 SGHVS and CDR2 FQNEAQ. Trimming removed 2 bases at V and 0 bases at J, with 14 bases between.

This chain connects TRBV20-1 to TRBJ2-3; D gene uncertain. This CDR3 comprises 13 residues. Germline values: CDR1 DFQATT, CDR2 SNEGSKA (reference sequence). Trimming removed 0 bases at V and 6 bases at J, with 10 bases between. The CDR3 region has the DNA TGCAGTGCTAGAGATCCCTCTAAGGATACGCAGTATTTT. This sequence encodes CSARDPSKDTQYF.